This T cell receptor (beta chain) was obtained from a study of human CD8 memory T cell subsets (dated by TCRdb to the early 2020s). For context, the study as a whole: The clonal relationships among stem-like (TSTEM), progenitor exhausted-like (TPEX) and effector memory CD8+ T cell subsets were assessed by comparing the TCRbeta repertoires of these subsets. Six donors each provided TSTEM, TPEX and effector memory subsets, and TCRbeta repertoires were obtained from all six. Findings and caveats that apply to the study as a whole: Both stem-like subsets shared clonotypes with effector memory cells, but TSTEM and TPEX repertoires overlapped minimally, suggesting distinct antigen spectra. Based on Chao1 estimates, TSTEM subsets appeared to have greater repertoire diversity than TPEX subsets, which could potentially reflect a broader range of specificities. Sequencing was limited to TCRbeta chains, and the repertoire comparisons were based on about 6 donors analyzed with paired t-tests and Bonferroni correction. Normalized Shannon-Wiener diversity was similarly high in TSTEM and TPEX subsets, while effector memory subsets were less diverse by comparison.

To note about this clonotype: Its antigen target is currently unknown.

Density gradient separation was used to isolate peripheral blood mononuclear cells from healthy donor buffy coats. In the study, total CD8+ T cells were enriched by negative magnetic separation with EasySep or MojoSort CD8+ T cell isolation kits. For each subset, total RNA was extracted using an RNeasy Mini Kit from duplicate vials of around 150,000 sorted CD8+ T cells. PBMCs were used either fresh or after being cryopreserved in fetal bovine serum containing around 9.4% DMSO. Fluorescence-activated cell sorting on a FACSAria III was used to sort the CD8+ T cell subsets to purity. The reads were generated on a NextSeq 550. A Human TCR Profiling Kit was used to prepare UMI-labeled 5' RACE TCRbeta libraries. Every TCRbeta library was prepared in parallel with an identical number of PCR cycles. On the authors' methods: Each TCRbeta library contained between about 3,000 and 20,000 functional CDR3beta clonotypes. MIGEC 1.2.9 handled UMI extraction and consensus assembly, with a minimum of three reads required per UMI. In-frame CDR3beta repertoires were extracted with MiXCR 3.0.3. Each sample was downsampled to 42,000 randomly selected UMIs before diversity metrics were calculated in VDJtools 1.2.1. For the top 3,000 clones of each sample pair, the repertoire overlap metrics D, R and F2 were calculated in VDJtools. Reads reprocessed by TCRdb are summarized as one entry per CDR3 protein sequence, and DNA is absent. In this record, the V and J calls reflect TCRdb's handling and not the investigators' own analysis. The sample's clone listing holds under 5,000 distinct CDR3 sequences. The ten largest clones represent approximately 24% of the sample.

Including the terminal cysteine and phenylalanine, the CDR3 comprises 16 residues. Only the protein sequence is given. From the germline V gene, CDR1 is MRHNA and CDR2 is SNTAGT. The TCR comes from a human donor in good health. This receptor chain uses TRBV6-4 and TRBJ2-3. The sample comprised CD8+ effector memory T cells (TEM) sorted from PBMCs. The label giving this sample's cell subset or site can be read as: effector memory CD8 T cells, CCR7- CD45RO+ CD95+. CDR3 reads: CASSDSGTSGADTQYF.